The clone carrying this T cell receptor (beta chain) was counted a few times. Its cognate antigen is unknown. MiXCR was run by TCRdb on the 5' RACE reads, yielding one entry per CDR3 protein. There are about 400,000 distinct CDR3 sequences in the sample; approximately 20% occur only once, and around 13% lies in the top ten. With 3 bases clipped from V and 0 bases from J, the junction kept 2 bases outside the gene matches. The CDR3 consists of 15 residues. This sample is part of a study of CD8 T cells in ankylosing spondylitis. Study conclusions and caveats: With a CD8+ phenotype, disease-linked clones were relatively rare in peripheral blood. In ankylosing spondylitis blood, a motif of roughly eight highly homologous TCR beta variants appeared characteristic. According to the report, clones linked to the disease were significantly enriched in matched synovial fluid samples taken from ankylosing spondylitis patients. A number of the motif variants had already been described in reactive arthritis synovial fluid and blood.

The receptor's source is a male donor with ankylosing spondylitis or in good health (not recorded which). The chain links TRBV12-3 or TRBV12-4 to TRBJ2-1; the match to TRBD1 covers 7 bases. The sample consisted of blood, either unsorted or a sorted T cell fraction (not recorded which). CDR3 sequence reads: CASSLGTASYNEQFF. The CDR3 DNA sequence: TGTGCCAGCAGTTTGGGGACAGCCTCCTACAATGAGCAGTTCTTC.